These 30 T cell receptor beta chains originate from one sample sequenced in a study of shared clonotypes between healthy human individuals. The assay was immunoSEQ multiplex PCR, and TCRdb's table has in-frame clones only and misses some. The table records around 2,000,000 clones, roughly 95% of them present only once. Sequenced sample: naive CD4+ T cells sorted from blood. The subset denotes: CD45RA+ positively selected. The receptor set was obtained from a man aged 18-30 years in good health.

The chain couples TRBV10-3 to TRBJ1-2, with a weak D call TRBD1 (5 bases). Trimming stripped 5 bases from V and 7 bases from J, with 14 bases between. Germline lookup yields CDR1 ENHRY and CDR2 SYGVKD. This CDR3 has 13 amino acids. CDR3 nucleotide sequence: TGTGCCATCAGTACCGGGGCCTCGGCTGGCTACACCTTC. It specifies CAISTGASAGYTF.

The V gene is TRBV6-1, the J gene TRBJ1-2, with TRBD1 as a possible D gene (5 bases). V shed 0 bases and J shed 4 bases, with 18 bases lying between them. CDR1 is MNHNS and CDR2 is SASEGT in the germline V gene. The CDR3 covers 17 residues. CDR3 amino acids: CASSEAQLGLSGYGYTF. The CDR3 DNA reads TGTGCCAGCAGTGAAGCGCAGTTGGGACTGAGTGGCTATGGCTACACCTTC.

The chain joins TRBV2 to TRBJ2-7, with a tentative D call TRBD2 (6 bases). V dropped 1 base and J dropped 3 bases, with 10 bases sitting between them. CDR1 and CDR2 (germline): SNHLY, FYNNEI. The CDR3 is 14 amino acids. CDR3 residues: CASSEEAGLYEQYF. In nucleotides, the CDR3 is TGTGCCAGCAGTGAAGAGGCGGGGCTCTACGAGCAGTACTTC.

The rearrangement joins TRBV5-4 to TRBJ2-3, with 10 bases aligning to TRBD2. Germline trimming cut 1 base from V and 3 bases from J; bases unmatched to any gene: 8. Germline assignment: CDR1 SGHNT and CDR2 YYREEE (reference sequence). This CDR3 contains 17 residues. The CDR3 bases are TGTGCCAGCAGCTTGAATCCTAGCGGGGGACATACAGATACGCAGTATTTT. Its protein product is CASSLNPSGGHTDTQYF.

The chain carries TRBV5-4 and TRBJ1-3; D call uncertain. This CDR3 is 14 amino acids long. Germline V gives CDR1 SGHNT, CDR2 YYREEE (reference sequence). V lost 2 bases and J 0 bases, leaving 6 bases between the germline ends. The chain's CDR3 is CASSFQFSGNTIYF. Here the CDR3 DNA reads TGTGCCAGCAGCTTTCAATTCTCTGGAAACACCATATATTTT.

This clone showed up just once. The chain has TRBV2 and TRBJ1-5; D is uncertain. The germline V and J ends were trimmed by 4 bases and 3 bases, with 10 bases remaining between them. The germline V gene encodes CDR1 SNHLY and CDR2 FYNNEI. The CDR3 loop spans 14 amino acids. The CDR3 here is CASSGRTPNQPQHF. The CDR3 nucleotides read TGTGCCAGCAGTGGGCGGACTCCCAATCAGCCCCAGCATTTT.

This clone has just one count. The rearrangement uses TRBV5-1 and TRBJ2-1, with 8 nucleotides matching TRBD1. This CDR3 has 16 amino acids. The germline CDR1 and CDR2 sequences are SGHRS and YFSETQ. V lost 6 bases, J lost 5 bases, and 13 bases stayed unmatched. CDR3 in amino acids: CASTFGAGGANNEQFF. Here the CDR3 DNA reads TGCGCCAGCACCTTTGGAGCAGGGGGCGCCAACAATGAGCAGTTCTTC.

The chain carries TRBV5-1 and TRBJ2-1, with D perhaps assigned TRBD1 or TRBD2 (5 bases each). The V and J ends lost 0 bases and 3 bases respectively, with 10 bases between them. Germline V lookup: CDR1 SGHRS, CDR2 YFSETQ. CDR3 length: 15 residues. CDR3 protein: CASSLVREIYNEQFF. The CDR3 DNA reads as TGCGCCAGCAGCTTGGTCAGGGAGATCTACAATGAGCAGTTCTTC.

The chain links TRBV7-3 to TRBJ2-2; no clear D. The CDR3 spans 13 residues. Trimming shortened V by 1 base and J by 6 bases, and 6 bases separated the two germline ends. From germline, CDR1 is SGHTA and CDR2 FQGTGA. CDR3: CASSLNPAGELFF. CDR3 DNA sequence: TGTGCCAGCAGCTTAAATCCGGCCGGGGAGCTGTTTTTT.

This CDR3 reads CASSLSGRGNTEAFF. As DNA, the CDR3 is TGTGCCAGCAGCCTATCTGGGCGTGGGAACACTGAAGCTTTCTTT. This sequence joins TRBV5-4 and TRBJ1-1, with no clear D. The CDR3 sequence is 15 residues long. Germline assignment: CDR1 SGHNT and CDR2 YYREEE (reference sequence). With 4 bases removed from V and 1 base from J, the gap between germline ends came to 14 bases.

The V call is TRBV4-2, the J call TRBJ2-1; 8 bases map to TRBD2. Germline loops: CDR1 LGHNA, CDR2 YNFKEQ. This CDR3 region has 17 residues. The trim removed 4 bases at V and 4 bases at J, leaving 12 bases unmatched. CDR3 coding DNA: TGTGCCAGCAGCCTCAAGGGCGGGACTAGTCAATACAATGAGCAGTTCTTC. Translated, it gives CASSLKGGTSQYNEQFF.

In this sample, this clone turned up once. The gene calls are TRBV4-1 and TRBJ2-5; D unclear. The CDR3 loop spans 16 amino acids. Looked up from germline, CDR1 is MGHRA and CDR2 is YSYEKL. Trimming left V 1 base short and J 1 base short, with 13 bases between. CDR3 region: CASSQVGLIPQETQYF. Here the CDR3 DNA reads TGCGCCAGCAGCCAAGTTGGCCTCATCCCCCAAGAGACCCAGTACTTC.

V and J are TRBV12-5 and TRBJ2-1, with 9 bases matching TRBD2. CDR1 and CDR2 from the germline V gene are LGHNT and FRNRAP. V shed 5 bases and J 8 bases; nucleotides not matched to a gene: 10. The CDR3 is 15 residues long. CDR3 amino acids: CASGPGNSGSDEQFF. For the CDR3, the DNA is TGTGCTAGTGGTCCCGGAAATAGCGGGAGCGATGAGCAGTTCTTC.

The J gene is TRBJ1-3, the V gene TRBV11-2; D remains unclear. V gave up 5 bases and J gave up 15 bases, with 23 bases separating them. The CDR3 is made up of 14 amino acids. From germline, CDR1 is SGHAT and CDR2 FQNNGV. CDR3 sequence (DNA): TGTGCCAGCAGCGCCCAAGGCCGCGAAGGATCCAGATATTTT. It codes for CASSAQGREGSRYF.

This clone was detected once. In DNA, the CDR3 is TGTGCCAGCAGCTTAGACTCGACCGGGGGCTACACCTTC. Its protein product is CASSLDSTGGYTF. V and J are TRBV11-2 and TRBJ1-2; D is unclear. Trimming stripped 0 bases from V and 8 bases from J, with 10 bases between. The CDR3 contains 13 residues. The germline V gene encodes CDR1 SGHAT and CDR2 FQNNGV.

A word on this clone: The sample holds other DNA sequences that translate to the same CDR3. The chain recombines TRBV18 with TRBJ1-3, with 7 positions matching TRBD1. Germline assignment: CDR1 KGHSH and CDR2 LQKENI. J was trimmed by 0 bases and V by 0 bases; bases with no gene match: 2. The CDR3 loop spans 16 amino acids. CDR3 sequence: CASSPPSGGSGNTIYF. The CDR3 DNA reads as TGTGCCAGCTCACCACCGTCAGGGGGCTCTGGAAACACCATATATTTT.

Of note for this clone: Since a much larger clone is just one base distant, this may be a read error. The sample carries other DNA sequences with the same CDR3. The chain uses TRBV30 and TRBJ1-5; D is undetermined. Germline CDR1 reads GTSNPN; CDR2 reads SVGIG (reference sequence). V was trimmed by 4 bases and J by 4 bases, leaving 17 bases between them. The CDR3 runs to 15 residues. The CDR3 spells CAWTYGVASNQPQHF. The CDR3 DNA sequence: TGTGCCTGGACCTACGGGGTGGCCAGTAATCAGCCCCAGCATTTT.

The genes are TRBV4-3 and TRBJ2-1; maybe TRBD2 (6 bases). V was pared by 0 bases and J by 15 bases, with 12 bases between. CDR3 length equals 12 residues. In germline, CDR1 is LGHNA, CDR2 YSLEER. The CDR3 region has the DNA TGCGCCAGCAGCCAAGAGAACGGGGAGGTGTTCTTC. Protein product: CASSQENGEVFF.

V usage is TRBV6-6 and J usage is TRBJ2-7; D perhaps matches TRBD1 (5 bases). Germline CDR1 is MNHNY and CDR2 is SVGAGI (reference sequence). The CDR3 consists of 14 residues. V was pared by 4 bases and J by 2 bases, with 12 bases between. The CDR3 coding sequence is TGTGCCAGCAGTTGGCAGACAGTCCCCTACGAGCAGTACTTC. It translates to CASSWQTVPYEQYF.

The chain carries TRBV6-6 and TRBJ2-7; possibly TRBD1 for D (6 bases). Germline loops: CDR1 MNHNY, CDR2 SVGAGI (reference sequence). CDR3 size: 16 residues. V lost 0 bases and J lost 4, with 16 bases in between. CDR3: CASSYSLQGLGYEQYF. CDR3 in DNA: TGTGCCAGCAGTTACTCCCTACAGGGTTTAGGGTACGAGCAGTACTTC.

The chain is built from TRBV7-9 and TRBJ1-1; D possibly corresponds to TRBD1 (6 bases). There are 14 residues in the CDR3. V dropped 5 bases and J dropped 0 bases, with 10 bases sitting between them. Looked up from germline, CDR1 is SEHNR and CDR2 is FQNEAQ (reference sequence). The CDR3 loop reads CASSPDSLNTEAFF. CDR3 DNA: TGTGCCAGCAGCCCGGACAGCCTGAACACTGAAGCTTTCTTT.

CDR3 in amino acids: CASTNRREQYF. CDR3 in DNA: TGTGCCAGCACCAACAGGAGAGAGCAGTACTTC. This sequence joins TRBV6-5 and TRBJ2-7; perhaps TRBD1 as D (5 bases). This CDR3 is 11 amino acids long. V gave up 7 bases and J gave up 7 bases, with 11 bases separating them. Germline CDR1 MNHEY, CDR2 SVGAGI.

V and J are TRBV7-2 and TRBJ2-3; TRBD2 matches 9 bases. Germline V CDR1 and CDR2: SGHTA, FQGNSA. Losses at the gene ends were 1 base for V and 4 bases for J; bases not matched to a gene: 9. CDR3 length: 17 residues. This chain's CDR3 is CASSLGWASGRSDTQYF. CDR3 DNA sequence: TGTGCCAGCAGCTTAGGCTGGGCGAGCGGGAGGTCAGATACGCAGTATTTT. The full variable domain, completed using reference TRBV7-2 and TRBJ2-3, is GAGVSQSPSNKVTEKGKDVELRCDPISGHTALYWYRQSLGQGLEFLIYFQGNSAPDKSGLPSDRFSAERTGGSVSTLTIQRTQQEDSAVYLCASSLGWASGRSDTQYFGPGTRLTVL.

The chain combines TRBV18 with TRBJ2-1; 14 nucleotides line up with TRBD2. The CDR3 totals 18 residues. J gave up 2 bases and V 6 bases, and 9 bases lay outside the gene matches. Germline CDR1 and CDR2: KGHSH and LQKENI. The CDR3 sequence is CASSTSGRAGATYNEQFF. CDR3 nucleotides: TGTGCCAGCTCGACTAGCGGGAGGGCGGGTGCTACCTACAATGAGCAGTTCTTC.

This clone was recorded once. CDR3 DNA: TGTGCCAGCAGCCGCGGGACAGGGAAACCTTTCTTT. Amino acid sequence: CASSRGTGKPFF. J is TRBJ1-1 and V is TRBV7-2; TRBD1 aligns across 9 bases. V was pared by 5 bases and J by 12 bases, with 7 bases of the junction left unmatched. The CDR3 runs to 12 residues. Germline V gene lookup returns CDR1 SGHTA and CDR2 FQGNSA.

Turning to this clone: The sample has other DNA sequences that encode this CDR3 too. J is TRBJ2-7 and V is TRBV18; 11 bases match TRBD2. J was trimmed by 1 base and V by 3 bases; bases with no gene match: 5. The CDR3 length is 16 residues. CDR1 and CDR2 from the germline V gene are KGHSH and LQKENI. In DNA, the CDR3 is TGTGCCAGCTCACCGCCCCTAGCGGGAGGTTCCTACGAGCAGTACTTC. It yields the protein CASSPPLAGGSYEQYF.

The J gene is TRBJ1-2, the V gene TRBV6-1; 8 bases are shared with TRBD1. CDR1 is MNHNS, CDR2 SASEGT, per germline. The CDR3 is 14 amino acids. V dropped 1 base and J dropped 8; count of bases not matched to a gene: 6. The CDR3 DNA reads TGTGCCAGCAGTGAAGTGGACAGGGTGTTAGGCTACACCTTC. It translates to CASSEVDRVLGYTF.

The chain employs TRBV5-4 and TRBJ2-1; 11 nucleotides match TRBD2. V lost 4 bases to trimming and J lost 5 bases; unmatched junction nucleotides: 5. The CDR3 loop spans 15 amino acids. The germline V gene encodes CDR1 SGHNT and CDR2 YYREEE (reference sequence). The CDR3 DNA follows: TGTGCCAGCAGCACGACTAGCGGGAACCACAATGAGCAGTTCTTC. This codes for CASSTTSGNHNEQFF.

This rearrangement joins TRBV7-1 to TRBJ2-1; D assignment may be TRBD1 or TRBD2 (5 bases each). TRBV7-1 is reported as an ORF; its role is uncertain. V lost 5 bases and J lost 11, with 16 bases in between. The CDR3 has 13 amino acids. CDR3 in DNA: TGTGCCAGCAGCCAAGAGTATCCGGGACAGCAGTTCTTC. It specifies CASSQEYPGQQFF.

This chain connects TRBV5-1 to TRBJ2-1; the match to TRBD2 covers 14 bases. The CDR3 is made up of 19 amino acids. The V segment lost 1 base and the J segment 1 base; nucleotides outside the gene matches: 7. CDR1 and CDR2 from the germline V gene are SGHRS and YFSETQ. The CDR3 DNA is TGCGCCAGCAGCTTGCGGGGACTAGCGGGGGAGAAATCCTACAATGAGCAGTTCTTC. Translated: CASSLRGLAGEKSYNEQFF.